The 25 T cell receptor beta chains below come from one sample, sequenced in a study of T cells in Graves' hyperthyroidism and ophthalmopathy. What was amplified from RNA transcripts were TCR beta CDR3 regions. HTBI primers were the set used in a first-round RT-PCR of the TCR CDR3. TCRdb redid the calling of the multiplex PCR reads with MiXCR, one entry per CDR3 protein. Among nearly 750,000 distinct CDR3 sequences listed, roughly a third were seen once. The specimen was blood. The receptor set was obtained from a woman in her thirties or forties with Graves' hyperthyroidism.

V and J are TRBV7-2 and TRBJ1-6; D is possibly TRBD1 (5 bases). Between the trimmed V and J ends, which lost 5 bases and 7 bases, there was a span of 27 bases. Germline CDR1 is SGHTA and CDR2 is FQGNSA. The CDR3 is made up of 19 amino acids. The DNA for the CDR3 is TGTGCCAGCAGCCAACTCCAAGGGACTCCAGTGGAGCAGAATTCACCCCTCCACTTT. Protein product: CASSQLQGTPVEQNSPLHF.

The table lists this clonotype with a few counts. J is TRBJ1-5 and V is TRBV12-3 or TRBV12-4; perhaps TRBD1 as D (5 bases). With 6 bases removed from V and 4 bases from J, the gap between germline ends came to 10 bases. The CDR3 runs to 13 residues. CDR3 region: CASRGPGNQPQHF. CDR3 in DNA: TGTGCCAGCAGGGGGCCTGGAAATCAGCCCCAGCATTTT.

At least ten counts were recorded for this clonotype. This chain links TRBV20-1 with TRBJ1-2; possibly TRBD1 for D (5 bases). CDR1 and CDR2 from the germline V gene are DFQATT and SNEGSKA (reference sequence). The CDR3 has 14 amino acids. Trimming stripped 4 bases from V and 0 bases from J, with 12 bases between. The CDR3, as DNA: TGCAGTGCTACTCGGGACGGCCCTAACTATGGCTACACCTTC. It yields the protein CSATRDGPNYGYTF.

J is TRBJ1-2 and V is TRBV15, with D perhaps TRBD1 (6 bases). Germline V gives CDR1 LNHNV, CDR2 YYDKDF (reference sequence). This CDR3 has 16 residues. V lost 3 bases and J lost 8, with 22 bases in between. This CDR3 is CATSSLDGTFNRGYTF. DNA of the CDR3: TGTGCCACCAGCAGCTTGGATGGGACATTCAATCGCGGCTACACCTTC.

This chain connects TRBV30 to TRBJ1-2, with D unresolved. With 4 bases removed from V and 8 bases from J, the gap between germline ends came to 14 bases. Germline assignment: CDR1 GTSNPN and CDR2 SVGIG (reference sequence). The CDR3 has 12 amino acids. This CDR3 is CAWKGAGGGYTF. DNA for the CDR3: TGTGCCTGGAAGGGTGCGGGCGGCGGCTACACCTTC. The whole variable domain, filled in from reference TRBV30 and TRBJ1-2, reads SQTIHQWPATLVQPVGSPLSLECTVEGTSNPNLYWYRQAAGRGLQLLFYSVGIGQISSEVPQNLSASRPQDRQFILSSKKLLLSDSGFYLCAWKGAGGGYTFGSGTRLTVV.

CDR3: CASSFWWGLGANEQFF. CDR3 in DNA: TGTGCCAGCAGCTTCTGGTGGGGCTTGGGGGCCAATGAGCAGTTCTTC. The chain carries TRBV7-9 and TRBJ2-1, with D perhaps matching TRBD1 (6 bases). V was trimmed by 3 bases and J by 6 bases, leaving 18 bases between them. This CDR3 region has 16 residues. The germline V gene has CDR1 SEHNR and CDR2 FQNEAQ (reference sequence).

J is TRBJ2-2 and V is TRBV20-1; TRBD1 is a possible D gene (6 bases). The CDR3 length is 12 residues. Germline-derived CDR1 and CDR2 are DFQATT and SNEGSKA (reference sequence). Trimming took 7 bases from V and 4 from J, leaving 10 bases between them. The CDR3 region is CSEQGATGELFF. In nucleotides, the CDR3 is TGCAGTGAACAGGGTGCCACCGGGGAGCTGTTTTTT.

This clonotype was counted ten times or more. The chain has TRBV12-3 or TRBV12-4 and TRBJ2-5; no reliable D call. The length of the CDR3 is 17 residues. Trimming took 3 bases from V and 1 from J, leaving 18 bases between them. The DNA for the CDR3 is TGTGCCAGCAGTTTCATTGTCTACTACAGCCGCCAAGAGACCCAGTACTTC. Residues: CASSFIVYYSRQETQYF.

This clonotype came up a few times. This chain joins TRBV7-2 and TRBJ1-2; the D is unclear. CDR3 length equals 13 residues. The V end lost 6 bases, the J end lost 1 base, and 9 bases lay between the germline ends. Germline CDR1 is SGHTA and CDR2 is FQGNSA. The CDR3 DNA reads TGTGCCAGCAGTGAGTCGTTTAACTATGGCTACACCTTC. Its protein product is CASSESFNYGYTF.

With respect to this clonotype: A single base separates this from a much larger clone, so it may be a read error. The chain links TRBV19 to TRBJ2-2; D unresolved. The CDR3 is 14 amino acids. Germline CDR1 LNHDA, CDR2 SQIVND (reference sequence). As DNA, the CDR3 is TGTGCCGGTAGTGCCCGACTCAACACCGGGGAGCTGTTTTTT. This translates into CAGSARLNTGELFF.

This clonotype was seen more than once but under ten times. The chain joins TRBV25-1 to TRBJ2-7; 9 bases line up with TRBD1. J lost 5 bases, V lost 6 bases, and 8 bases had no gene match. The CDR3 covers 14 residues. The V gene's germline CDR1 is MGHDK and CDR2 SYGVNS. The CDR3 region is CASRLGQGLDEQYF. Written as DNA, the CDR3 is TGTGCCAGCAGATTGGGACAGGGTCTGGACGAGCAGTACTTC.

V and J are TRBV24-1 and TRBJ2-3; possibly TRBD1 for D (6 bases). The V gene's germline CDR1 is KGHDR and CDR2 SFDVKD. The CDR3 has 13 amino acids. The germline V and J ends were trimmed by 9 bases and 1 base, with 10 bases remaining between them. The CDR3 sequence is CATGYRGTDTQYF. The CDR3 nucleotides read TGTGCCACCGGTTACAGGGGCACAGATACGCAGTATTTT.

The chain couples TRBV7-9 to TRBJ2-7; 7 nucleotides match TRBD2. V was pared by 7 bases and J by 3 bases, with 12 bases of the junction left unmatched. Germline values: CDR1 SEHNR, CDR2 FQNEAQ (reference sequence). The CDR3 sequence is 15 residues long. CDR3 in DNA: TGTGCCAGCAACCCTCCGGGGGGTGCCGTCTACGAGCAGTACTTC. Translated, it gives CASNPPGGAVYEQYF.

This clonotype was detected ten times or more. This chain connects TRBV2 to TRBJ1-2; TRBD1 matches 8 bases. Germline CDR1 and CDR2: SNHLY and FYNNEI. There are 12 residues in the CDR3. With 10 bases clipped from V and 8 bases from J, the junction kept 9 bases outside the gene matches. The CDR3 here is CATGRDRSGYTF. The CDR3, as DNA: TGTGCCACAGGAAGGGACAGGTCCGGCTACACCTTC.

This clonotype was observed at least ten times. CDR3 in amino acids: CAIKGRANTEAFF. In DNA form, the CDR3 reads TGTGCCATTAAAGGGCGCGCAAACACTGAAGCTTTCTTT. The chain carries TRBV10-3 and TRBJ1-1, with D unresolved. V shed 9 bases and J shed 2 bases, with 13 bases lying between them. Germline CDR1 is ENHRY and CDR2 is SYGVKD. This CDR3 comprises 13 residues.

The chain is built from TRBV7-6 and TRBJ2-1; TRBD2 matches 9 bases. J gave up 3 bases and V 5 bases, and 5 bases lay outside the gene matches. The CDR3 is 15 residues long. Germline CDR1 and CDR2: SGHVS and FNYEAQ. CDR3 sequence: CASSESSGSYNEQFF. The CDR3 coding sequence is TGTGCCAGCAGCGAAAGTAGCGGGAGCTACAATGAGCAGTTCTTC.

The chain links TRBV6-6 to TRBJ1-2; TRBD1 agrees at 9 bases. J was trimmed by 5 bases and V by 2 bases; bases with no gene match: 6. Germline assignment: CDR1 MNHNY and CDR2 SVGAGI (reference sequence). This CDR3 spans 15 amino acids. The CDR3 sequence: CASSYGTGNGYGYTF. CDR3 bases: TGTGCCAGCAGTTACGGGACAGGGAATGGGTATGGCTACACCTTC.

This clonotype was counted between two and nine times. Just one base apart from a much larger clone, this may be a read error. This CDR3 is CAISDIQGRYAEAFF. CDR3 bases: TGTGCCATCAGTGATATACAGGGGCGCTACGCTGAAGCTTTCTTT. The chain has TRBV10-3 and TRBJ1-1; 7 bases are a match to TRBD1. Germline assignment: CDR1 ENHRY and CDR2 SYGVKD. The CDR3 is 15 residues long. The J segment lost 6 bases and the V segment lost 3 bases, leaving 10 bases of the junction unmatched.

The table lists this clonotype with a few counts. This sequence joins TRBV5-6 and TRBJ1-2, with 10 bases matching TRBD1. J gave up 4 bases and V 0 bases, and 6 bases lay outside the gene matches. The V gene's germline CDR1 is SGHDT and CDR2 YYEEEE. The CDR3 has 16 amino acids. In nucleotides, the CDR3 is TGTGCCAGCAGCTTGGGACAGGGGGCTCTGGGCTATGGCTACACCTTC. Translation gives CASSLGQGALGYGYTF.

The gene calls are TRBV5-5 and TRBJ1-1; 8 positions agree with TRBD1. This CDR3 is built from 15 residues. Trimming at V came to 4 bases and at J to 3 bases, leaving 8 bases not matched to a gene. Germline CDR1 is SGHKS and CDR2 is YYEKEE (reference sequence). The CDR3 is CASSPAGGGDTEAFF. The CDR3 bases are TGTGCCAGCAGCCCCGCAGGGGGCGGGGACACTGAAGCTTTCTTT.

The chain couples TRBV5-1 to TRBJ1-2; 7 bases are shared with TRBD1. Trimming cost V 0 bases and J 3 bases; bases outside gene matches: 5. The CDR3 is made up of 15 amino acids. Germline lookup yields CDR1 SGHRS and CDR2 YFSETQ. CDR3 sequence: CASSLEAGGDYGYTF. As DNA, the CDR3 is TGCGCCAGCAGCTTGGAGGCAGGGGGTGACTATGGCTACACCTTC. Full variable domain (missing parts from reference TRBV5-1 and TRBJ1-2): KAGVTQTPRYLIKTRGQQVTLSCSPISGHRSVSWYQQTPGQGLQFLFEYFSETQRNKGNFPGRFSGRQFSNSRSEMNVSTLELGDSALYLCASSLEAGGDYGYTFGSGTRLTVV.

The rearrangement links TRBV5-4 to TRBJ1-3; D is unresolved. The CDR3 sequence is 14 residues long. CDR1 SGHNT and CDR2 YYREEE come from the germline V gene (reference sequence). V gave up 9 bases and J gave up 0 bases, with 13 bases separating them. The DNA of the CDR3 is TGTGCCACCGGACTCACGGACTCTGGAAACACCATATATTTT. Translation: CATGLTDSGNTIYF.

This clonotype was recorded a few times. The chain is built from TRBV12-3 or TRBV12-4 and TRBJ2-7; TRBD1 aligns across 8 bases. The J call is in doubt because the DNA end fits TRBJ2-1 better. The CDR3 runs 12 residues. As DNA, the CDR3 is TGTGCCAGCAGTTTCCCGGGACAGGTGCAGTTCTTC. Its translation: CASSFPGQVQFF.

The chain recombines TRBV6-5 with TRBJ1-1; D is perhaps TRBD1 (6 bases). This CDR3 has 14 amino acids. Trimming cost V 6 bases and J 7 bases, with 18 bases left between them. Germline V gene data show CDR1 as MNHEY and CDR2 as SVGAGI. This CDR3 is CASRDIGQKVEAFF. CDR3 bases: TGTGCCAGCAGGGATATTGGACAGAAGGTTGAAGCTTTCTTT.

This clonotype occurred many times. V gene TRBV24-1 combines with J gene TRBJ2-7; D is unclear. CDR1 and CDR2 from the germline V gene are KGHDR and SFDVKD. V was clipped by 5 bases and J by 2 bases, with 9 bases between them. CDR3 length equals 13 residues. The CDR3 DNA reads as TGTGCCACCAGTGGCGCCAGTCCCTACGAGCAGTACTTC. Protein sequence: CATSGASPYEQYF.